This T cell receptor beta chain was identified during a study of PD-L1 blockade in urothelial cancer. This table comes from immunoSEQ multiplex PCR, and its TCRdb copy is limited to in-frame clones, with some not included. Altogether about 84,000 clones are present, over 80% being singletons, with the ten largest covering roughly 9.5%. This receptor was identified in a man in his sixties or seventies with urothelial cancer. Sequencing was performed on PBMCs, taken around atezolizumab (anti-PD-L1) treatment.

The CDR3 DNA sequence: TGCGCCAGCAGGAAACTAGTGACTAGCGATGATGAGCAGTTCTTC. This gives the protein CASRKLVTSDDEQFF. This sequence joins TRBV5-1 and TRBJ2-1; 8 nucleotides align to TRBD2. The V gene's germline CDR1 is SGHRS and CDR2 YFSETQ. V dropped 5 bases and J dropped 8; count of bases not matched to a gene: 12. The length of the CDR3 is 15 residues.